This TCR beta chain was retrieved from a study of graft-versus-host responses after intestinal transplantation. At the level of the study: As for transplant type, recipients had multivisceral, liver-intestinal, or isolated intestinal grafts. Induction with anti-thymocyte globulin, then tacrolimus and steroids for roughly 3 years, was given to all recipients.

As for this clone: Its antigen is unidentified.

Sequenced by immunoSEQ multiplex PCR; TCRdb stores in-frame clones only, minus some. Of about 91,000 clones listed, around 93% were seen once; the top ten hold approximately 0.33%. The ends lost 3 bases at V and 4 bases at J; junction bases unmatched: 12. The CDR3 has 17 amino acids. In germline, CDR1 is SGHDN, CDR2 FVKESK. Findings and caveats of the study: Among circulating GvH clones, peak levels were associated with early post-transplant declines in HvG clones. Recipient marrow contained GvH clones, some of which appeared first in ileum or blood.

The chain employs TRBV14 and TRBJ2-1, with 7 bases lining up with TRBD2. This TCR was sampled from a human donor who was the organ donor for an intestinal transplant. The sample consisted of unstimulated CD4+ T cells sorted from spleen or lymph node cells, taken before transplant. CDR3 in DNA: TGTGCCAGCAGCCACCCCACCTGGGGAGGGTTATACAATGAGCAGTTCTTC. This gives the protein CASSHPTWGGLYNEQFF.